Described below is a single T cell receptor beta chain sequence and its context. Its antigen is not identified. Through 5' RACE with UMI labels, the TRB cDNA libraries were prepared. TCRdb re-called the 5' RACE reads and shows each CDR3 protein once, DNA omitted. The listing contains some 130,000 distinct CDR3 sequences. Researchers sorted 300,000 cells of each CD8+ T cell subset in triplicate. This sample was taken from a study of CXCR3-negative and CXCR3-positive naive CD8 T cells. Study in general: Each library held about 1.5 +/- 0.3 million TRB reads, about 140 million in total.

The CDR3 length is 15 residues. The V gene's germline CDR1 is MNHEY and CDR2 SVGEGT. Study observations and caveats: Surface CD5 was comparable between naive subsets; TCR strength was inferred from TRB CDR3 properties. Naive subsets were similarly diverse, while memory CD8+ repertoires were much less diverse.

Sequenced sample: naive CXCR3- CD8+ T cells from blood. Specified subset: CD45RO-CCR7+CD27+CD95- naive CD8+ T cells lacking CXCR3 (TNR3-). This TCR derives from a human donor in good health. Some clones in this sample may be carry-over from other donors' samples. V is TRBV6-2 or TRBV6-3 and J is TRBJ1-1; the D call from TCRdb, TRBD1, cannot be confirmed without DNA. The CDR3 loop is CASSTTGVLNTEAFF.